The 18 T cell receptor beta chains presented below share a single source sample, sequenced in a study of cytomegalovirus exposure and HLA in healthy donors. The PCR used 60 Vbeta and 13 Jbeta primers. TCRdb's copy holds only in-frame clones and misses some; the assay was immunoSEQ multiplex PCR. The data contain 100,000 to 150,000 clones, around 80% of them singletons. The sequencing input was PBMCs. The receptors were sampled from a man aged 25 to 40 in good health and CMV-seropositive.

V is TRBV18 and J is TRBJ1-5; D might be TRBD1 (5 bases). V was shortened by 1 base and J by 2 bases, with 12 bases between the two germline ends. CDR1 KGHSH and CDR2 LQKENI come from the germline V gene. This CDR3 comprises 16 residues. CDR3 amino acids: CASSPLAGMGNQPQHF. CDR3 sequence (DNA): TGTGCCAGCTCACCACTAGCAGGGATGGGCAATCAGCCCCAGCATTTT.

This clone was observed a handful of times. The rearrangement uses TRBV4-2 and TRBJ2-7; 8 nucleotides match TRBD1. Germline V gene data show CDR1 as LGHNA and CDR2 as YNFKEQ. Trimming at V came to 8 bases and at J to 6 bases, leaving 9 bases not matched to a gene. This CDR3 is built from 13 residues. CDR3 protein: CASLGQGRGEQYF. Written as DNA, the CDR3 is TGTGCCAGCTTAGGACAGGGAAGGGGCGAGCAGTACTTC.

The gene calls are TRBV30 and TRBJ2-5; 8 bases line up with TRBD1. Germline lookup yields CDR1 GTSNPN and CDR2 SVGIG (reference sequence). Unmatched junction bases numbered 3, after V lost 4 bases and J lost 5 bases. There are 12 residues in the CDR3. The CDR3: CAWTRGLETQYF. The CDR3 region has the DNA TGTGCCTGGACCAGGGGGCTGGAGACCCAGTACTTC.

The chain has TRBV30 and TRBJ2-7, with TRBD1 matching over 9 bases. Germline V gene data show CDR1 as GTSNPN and CDR2 as SVGIG (reference sequence). The CDR3 extends over 15 amino acids. After removal of 0 bases from V and 2 bases from J, the junction contained 5 bases not matched to a gene. CDR3 sequence reads: CAWSVGGTGTYEQYF. The CDR3 bases are TGTGCCTGGAGTGTGGGGGGGACAGGGACCTACGAGCAGTACTTC.

The chain uses TRBV7-9 and TRBJ2-5; D is unclear. The V and J ends lost 1 base and 2 bases respectively, with 8 bases between them. CDR1 and CDR2 (germline): SEHNR, FQNEAQ (reference sequence). CDR3 size: 14 residues. CDR3 in DNA: TGTGCCAGCAGCTTAGGTAACACACAAGAGACCCAGTACTTC. Its protein product is CASSLGNTQETQYF.

The V and J genes are TRBV7-2 and TRBJ2-7; 9 positions agree with TRBD2. The CDR3 covers 15 residues. The germline gives CDR1 SGHTA, CDR2 FQGNSA. The V and J ends lost 5 bases and 3 bases, in that order; junction bases with no gene match: 8. The CDR3 DNA reads TGTGCCAGCAGCGCCAGGCGGGAGGGGCTCTACGAGCAGTACTTC. This gives the protein CASSARREGLYEQYF.

The chain recombines TRBV29-1 with TRBJ1-2; the match to TRBD1 covers 9 bases. Germline CDR1 reads SQVTM; CDR2 reads ANQGSEA. V was pared by 5 bases and J by 6 bases, with 7 bases of the junction left unmatched. The CDR3 length is 13 residues. This CDR3 is CSVPGQGYNGYTF. The CDR3 DNA is TGCAGCGTTCCGGGACAGGGATATAATGGCTACACCTTC.

The chain employs TRBV5-1 and TRBJ1-1; D gene uncertain. Trimming cost V 4 bases and J 2 bases, with 9 bases left between them. Germline-derived CDR1 and CDR2 are SGHRS and YFSETQ. The length of the CDR3 is 13 residues. CDR3 residues: CASSRETNTEAFF. CDR3 sequence (DNA): TGCGCCAGCAGCAGGGAGACCAACACTGAAGCTTTCTTT.

V gene TRBV18 combines with J gene TRBJ2-5; D perhaps matches TRBD2 (5 bases). The CDR3 is made up of 13 amino acids. Germline V lookup: CDR1 KGHSH, CDR2 LQKENI. With 3 bases removed from V and 2 bases from J, the gap between germline ends came to 7 bases. The chain's CDR3 is CASSPDLQETQYF. DNA of the CDR3: TGTGCCAGCTCACCGGACTTGCAAGAGACCCAGTACTTC.

This sequence joins TRBV11-2 and TRBJ2-7, with D possibly TRBD2 on 5 matching bases. Trimming pared 4 bases from V and 6 bases from J, leaving 22 bases between. CDR3 size: 16 residues. The germline CDR1 and CDR2 sequences are SGHAT and FQNNGV. Written as DNA, the CDR3 is TGTGCCAGCAGCTCAGGAACGGGGAGTGGGTACAGCGAGCAGTACTTC. Protein: CASSSGTGSGYSEQYF.

The chain joins TRBV19 to TRBJ2-1; 8 bases match TRBD2. This CDR3 is 15 amino acids long. Germline V gives CDR1 LNHDA, CDR2 SQIVND (reference sequence). J lost 4 bases, V lost 1 base, and 3 bases had no gene match. Here the CDR3 DNA reads TGTGCCAGTAGTATAGGACTAGCGAGATACAATGAGCAGTTCTTC. Its translation: CASSIGLARYNEQFF.

The genes are TRBV7-9 and TRBJ2-7; 8 nucleotides agree with TRBD2. Per germline, CDR1 SEHNR and CDR2 FQNEAQ (reference sequence). The CDR3 spans 14 residues. The junction had 7 bases not matched to a gene; V was cut back by 2 bases and J by 7 bases. Here the CDR3 reads CASSLSAGTREQYF. CDR3 bases: TGTGCCAGCAGCTTATCAGCGGGGACTAGGGAGCAGTACTTC.

This clone was recorded once. The chain uses TRBV19 and TRBJ1-1; a weak D match, TRBD1 (5 bases). The V end lost 1 base, the J end lost 4 bases, and 13 bases lay between the germline ends. This CDR3 contains 15 residues. The germline CDR1 and CDR2 sequences are LNHDA and SQIVND (reference sequence). CDR3 coding DNA: TGTGCCAGTAGTATAGTGGGGGGGGATGGCACTGAAGCTTTCTTT. This gives the protein CASSIVGGDGTEAFF. Variable domain in full (rest from reference TRBV19 and TRBJ1-1): DGGITQSPKYLFRKEGQNVTLSCEQNLNHDAMYWYRQDPGQGLRLIYYSQIVNDFQKGDIAEGYSVSREKKESFPLTVTSAQKNPTAFYLCASSIVGGDGTEAFFGQGTRLTVV.

The chain links TRBV7-2 to TRBJ2-1, with 8 positions matching TRBD2. Per the germline V gene, CDR1 is SGHTA and CDR2 is FQGNSA. Unmatched junction bases numbered 1, after V lost 0 bases and J lost 0 bases. The CDR3 is 16 amino acids. CDR3: CASSLAGTSSYNEQFF. The CDR3 coding sequence is TGTGCCAGCAGCTTAGCTGGGACTAGCTCCTACAATGAGCAGTTCTTC.

The chain has TRBV4-2 and TRBJ2-1; the D gene is possibly TRBD2 (6 bases). The V gene's germline CDR1 is LGHNA and CDR2 YNFKEQ. The V end lost 3 bases, the J end lost 8 bases, and 20 bases lay between the germline ends. The CDR3 is made up of 16 amino acids. The CDR3: CASSHRGSAIVDEQFF. In nucleotides, the CDR3 is TGTGCCAGCAGCCACCGGGGGAGCGCCATCGTCGATGAGCAGTTCTTC.

V usage is TRBV5-4 and J usage is TRBJ2-7; D is unresolved. The CDR3 consists of 14 residues. V lost 0 bases and J lost 4, with 11 bases in between. Germline assignment: CDR1 SGHNT and CDR2 YYREEE (reference sequence). The CDR3 nucleotides are TGTGCCAGCAGCTTGGGACTCAACGAATACGAGCAGTACTTC. It yields the protein CASSLGLNEYEQYF. Variable domain in full (rest from reference TRBV5-4 and TRBJ2-7): ETGVTQSPTHLIKTRGQQVTLRCSSQSGHNTVSWYQQALGQGPQFIFQYYREEENGRGNFPPRFSGLQFPNYSSELNVNALELDDSALYLCASSLGLNEYEQYFGPGTRLTVT.

This chain connects TRBV5-4 to TRBJ2-1; weak D call: TRBD2 (6 bases). Germline V gives CDR1 SGHNT, CDR2 YYREEE (reference sequence). The CDR3 consists of 16 residues. With 3 bases removed from V and 0 bases from J, the gap between germline ends came to 13 bases. CDR3 residues: CASSSEGPSSYNEQFF. The CDR3 DNA reads TGTGCCAGCAGCTCGGAGGGGCCCTCCTCCTACAATGAGCAGTTCTTC.

The J gene is TRBJ1-2, the V gene TRBV11-2; 8 bases agree with TRBD1. V lost 2 bases and J lost 4; bases outside the gene matches: 6. The CDR3 sequence is 15 residues long. CDR1 is SGHAT, CDR2 FQNNGV, per germline. This CDR3 is CASSLRDRSFYGYTF. The CDR3 DNA reads TGTGCCAGCAGCTTAAGGGACAGGAGTTTCTATGGCTACACCTTC.